A selection of T cell receptor beta chains follows, all from one sample in a study of shared clonotypes between healthy human individuals. Profiling relied on immunoSEQ multiplex PCR, and the TCRdb table lists in-frame clones only, not all of them. The table includes roughly 2.4 million clones, roughly 95% detected once. The sample taken for sequencing was naive CD4+ T cells sorted from blood. Source of these receptors: a man between 18 and 29 years old in good health. CDR3s include the opening cysteine and the closing phenylalanine or tryptophan. The order of the fields is J gene, clone size, D gene, V gene, CDR3 DNA, CDR3 protein. A D gene is named only where the DNA matches it firmly. Not every row has a clone size; where given, it reads once, few, many or a size class.

J: TRBJ2-7
size: -
D: TRBD2
V: TRBV10-3
DNA: TGTGCCATCAGTGTCTCCGGGACTAGCGGGAGCTCCTACGAGCAGTACTTC
CDR3: CAISVSGTSGSSYEQYF

J: TRBJ1-5
size: -
D: -
V: TRBV4-1
DNA: TGCGCCAGCAGCCAAGATCCGGGAATCCGACAGCCCCAGCATTTT
CDR3: CASSQDPGIRQPQHF

J: TRBJ2-5
size: once
D: TRBD2
V: TRBV6-5
DNA: TGTGCCAGCAGTTACTTAGAGCGGGGATCAGAGACCCAGTACTTC
CDR3: CASSYLERGSETQYF

J: TRBJ2-7
size: -
D: -
V: TRBV19
DNA: TGTGCCAGTAGTATGAACCCCGGGCAGACCTCCTACGAGCAGTACTTC
CDR3: CASSMNPGQTSYEQYF

J: TRBJ2-5
size: -
D: -
V: TRBV25-1
DNA: TGTGCCAGCGGGAGGATAGACCAAGAGACCCAGTACTTC
CDR3: CASGRIDQETQYF

J: TRBJ2-1
size: -
D: -
V: TRBV25-1
DNA: TGTGCCAGCAGTGAATCCGGCAGATTTGGGTCCTACAATGAGCAGTTCTTC
CDR3: CASSESGRFGSYNEQFF

J: TRBJ1-4
size: -
D: -
V: TRBV4-2
DNA: TGTGCCAGCAGCCAGGGCGGTTGGGGAGAGAATGAAAAACTGTTTTTT
CDR3: CASSQGGWGENEKLFF

J: TRBJ1-6
size: -
D: -
V: TRBV5-1
DNA: TGCGCCAGCAGCTTGGGGGCCTCCATTGGCAATTCACCCCTCCACTTT
CDR3: CASSLGASIGNSPLHF

J: TRBJ2-3
size: -
D: -
V: TRBV5-1
DNA: TGCGCCAGCAGCCAGGGCAGGAGCACAGATACGCAGTATTTT
CDR3: CASSQGRSTDTQYF

J: TRBJ2-7
size: -
D: TRBD2
V: TRBV7-2
DNA: TGTGCCAGCAGGCGGACTAGCGGGAGCTCCTACGAGCAGTACTTC
CDR3: CASRRTSGSSYEQYF

J: TRBJ1-2
size: once
D: TRBD1
V: TRBV25-1
DNA: TGTGCCAGCAGTGAGGGACAGTGGGGCTACACCTTC
CDR3: CASSEGQWGYTF

J: TRBJ2-7
size: -
D: -
V: TRBV12-1
DNA: TGTGCCAGCAGCTTAAGAGATGTTCACTACGAGCAGTACTTC
CDR3: CASSLRDVHYEQYF

J: TRBJ1-4
size: -
D: -
V: TRBV4-1
DNA: TGCGCCAGCAGCCGGGGGAGCTGGGGTGAAAAACTGTTTTTT
CDR3: CASSRGSWGEKLFF

J: TRBJ2-7
size: -
D: TRBD1
V: TRBV2
DNA: TGTGCCAGCAAAGTCGACAGGGGGCCTTACGAGCAGTACTTC
CDR3: CASKVDRGPYEQYF

J: TRBJ1-6
size: -
D: -
V: TRBV27
DNA: TGTGCCAGCAGGGAGAGCCAAAGCAATTCACCCCTCCACTTT
CDR3: CASRESQSNSPLHF

J: TRBJ2-1
size: -
D: TRBD2
V: TRBV11-2
DNA: TGTGCCAGCCAACGTGGGACTAGCAACAATGAGCAGTTCTTC
CDR3: CASQRGTSNNEQFF

J: TRBJ1-4
size: -
D: -
V: TRBV28
DNA: TGTGCCAGCAGTTTGAGACGGCGAGAAAAACTGTTTTTT
CDR3: CASSLRRREKLFF

J: TRBJ2-7
size: -
D: -
V: TRBV7-9
DNA: TGTGCCAGCAGCCCCTGGCAGGCCCACTACGAGCAGTACTTC
CDR3: CASSPWQAHYEQYF

J: TRBJ1-6
size: -
D: -
V: TRBV25-1
DNA: TGTGCCAGCAGTGACGGGGGCCGTCCTAATTCACCCCTCCACTTT
CDR3: CASSDGGRPNSPLHF

J: TRBJ1-4
size: -
D: -
V: TRBV5-1
DNA: TGCGCCAGCAGCTTTGGACCTAATGAAAAACTGTTTTTT
CDR3: CASSFGPNEKLFF

J: TRBJ2-2
size: -
D: -
V: TRBV11-2
DNA: TGTGCCAGCAGCTTAGACAGGGTTGGCACCGGGGAGCTGTTTTTT
CDR3: CASSLDRVGTGELFF

J: TRBJ1-1
size: -
D: -
V: TRBV27
DNA: TGTGCCAGCAGTTTAAGTCGGGGTTTGAACACTGAAGCTTTCTTT
CDR3: CASSLSRGLNTEAFF

J: TRBJ2-2
size: -
D: -
V: TRBV6-1
DNA: TGTGCCAGCAGTGCGGGGCCCACCACCGGGGAGCTGTTTTTT
CDR3: CASSAGPTTGELFF

J: TRBJ2-3
size: -
D: -
V: TRBV7-9
DNA: TGTGCCAGCAGCTTAACAGGAACAGCAGATACGCAGTATTTT
CDR3: CASSLTGTADTQYF

J: TRBJ2-7
size: -
D: TRBD2
V: TRBV4-1
DNA: TGCGCCAGCAGCCACGGACTAGCGGGAGGGTCCTACGAGCAGTACTTC
CDR3: CASSHGLAGGSYEQYF

J: TRBJ2-7
size: -
D: TRBD1
V: TRBV6-1
DNA: TGTGCCAGCAGGGAAGGACAGGGTCCTTACGAGCAGTACTTC
CDR3: CASREGQGPYEQYF

J: TRBJ1-6
size: -
D: -
V: TRBV5-6
DNA: TGTGCCAGCAGCCGTCGTGGGGCGGGAAGGGGTTCACCCCTCCACTTT
CDR3: CASSRRGAGRGSPLHF

J: TRBJ2-2
size: -
D: -
V: TRBV2
DNA: TGTGCCAGCAGTGATGGTACCTACACCGGGGAGCTGTTTTTT
CDR3: CASSDGTYTGELFF

J: TRBJ2-5
size: -
D: -
V: TRBV4-2
DNA: TGTGCCAGCAGCCAAGAAGTTGGGGGAGGAGAGACCCAGTACTTC
CDR3: CASSQEVGGGETQYF

J: TRBJ2-5
size: -
D: TRBD2
V: TRBV29-1
DNA: TGCAGCGTTGGGGAGGGGCGAGAGACCCAGTACTTC
CDR3: CSVGEGRETQYF

J: TRBJ1-1
size: -
D: -
V: TRBV27
DNA: TGTGCCAGCAGTTTATCGGCAGGAGGAAACACTGAAGCTTTCTTT
CDR3: CASSLSAGGNTEAFF

J: TRBJ2-3
size: -
D: -
V: TRBV5-1
DNA: TGCGCCAGCAGCGCAGGCACAGATACGCAGTATTTT
CDR3: CASSAGTDTQYF

J: TRBJ1-1
size: -
D: -
V: TRBV10-3
DNA: TGTGCCATCAGTGAGTCGGGGATGTACACTGAAGCTTTCTTT
CDR3: CAISESGMYTEAFF

J: TRBJ1-2
size: -
D: -
V: TRBV11-2
DNA: TGTGCCAGCAGCTTAGATGCAGGGTTTGGTGGCTACACCTTC
CDR3: CASSLDAGFGGYTF

J: TRBJ2-3
size: -
D: TRBD2
V: TRBV7-2
DNA: TGTGCCAGCAGCTTATACCGGCTAGCGGAGGTCGATACGCAGTATTTT
CDR3: CASSLYRLAEVDTQYF

J: TRBJ2-7
size: -
D: TRBD2
V: TRBV29-1
DNA: TGCAGCGTTGTAGGTCGATTAGCGGGGGAGCAGTACTTC
CDR3: CSVVGRLAGEQYF

J: TRBJ2-7
size: -
D: -
V: TRBV18
DNA: TGTGCCAGCTCACCAGAGGGACTCTCCTACGAGCAGTACTTC
CDR3: CASSPEGLSYEQYF

J: TRBJ2-7
size: once
D: TRBD2
V: TRBV7-2
DNA: TGTGCCAGCAGCCTGACTAGCGGGATGGGCCTAGACGAGCAGTACTTC
CDR3: CASSLTSGMGLDEQYF

J: TRBJ2-3
size: -
D: TRBD1
V: TRBV7-6
DNA: TGTGCCAGCAGCTTCTCGGGACAGCACACAGATACGCAGTATTTT
CDR3: CASSFSGQHTDTQYF

J: TRBJ2-3
size: -
D: -
V: TRBV7-6
DNA: TGTGCCAGCAGCTTGTGGGTAGATACGCAGTATTTT
CDR3: CASSLWVDTQYF

J: TRBJ2-2
size: -
D: -
V: TRBV2
DNA: TGTGCCAGCAAGATAGGCCAGGGTGCCGGGGAGCTGTTTTTT
CDR3: CASKIGQGAGELFF

J: TRBJ1-4
size: -
D: -
V: TRBV19
DNA: TGTGCCAGTAGTATACTTATACAGGAGAGAAATGAAAAACTGTTTTTT
CDR3: CASSILIQERNEKLFF

J: TRBJ1-5
size: -
D: -
V: TRBV6-5
DNA: TGTGCCAGCAGTGTAAATCAGCCCCAGCATTTT
CDR3: CASSVNQPQHF

J: TRBJ1-1
size: -
D: TRBD1
V: TRBV7-9
DNA: TGTGCCAGCAGCACCAGGGGGAGCACGGGCACTGAAGCTTTCTTT
CDR3: CASSTRGSTGTEAFF

J: TRBJ2-1
size: -
D: -
V: TRBV7-2
DNA: TGTGCCAGCAGCTTAGCGCGGGCGTCTGAGCAGTTCTTC
CDR3: CASSLARASEQFF

J: TRBJ1-2
size: -
D: TRBD1
V: TRBV30
DNA: TGTGCCTGGAGTGTTGGGACAGGGGGCTACACCTTC
CDR3: CAWSVGTGGYTF

J: TRBJ2-1
size: -
D: TRBD1
V: TRBV9
DNA: TGTGCCAGCAGCGTAGTTGGGACAGGGAATTATGAGCAGTTCTTC
CDR3: CASSVVGTGNYEQFF

J: TRBJ1-2
size: -
D: -
V: TRBV5-1
DNA: TGCGCCAGCAGCTTGGCCAGAGAGACAAAGCCCTCGATGGATGGCTACACCTTC
CDR3: CASSLARETKPSMDGYTF

J: TRBJ1-5
size: -
D: -
V: TRBV10-3
DNA: TGTGCCATCAGTGTGGGGCAAAGCAATCAGCCCCAGCATTTT
CDR3: CAISVGQSNQPQHF